This TCR beta chain was documented in a study of beta chain features in type 1 diabetes. This clone appeared a few times. The antigen is undetermined. The CDR3 length is 18 residues. Germline CDR1 is MGHRA and CDR2 is YSYEKL. The germline V and J ends were trimmed by 1 base and 0 bases, with 16 bases remaining between them. Per donor, one heparinised blood draw averaged around 120 mL. General study findings and limits: When Type 1 diabetes patients were examined, their TCRB CDR3s proved moderately but significantly shorter in all four CD4+ subsets. The VDJ junctions of type 1 diabetes patients carried fewer insertions and more deletions. Naive, central memory and Treg TCRB repertoires seemed to resemble each other more closely in patients than they did in healthy donors.

As every portion of the isolated RNA was reverse transcribed, the sequencing read expressed TCRB transcripts. The table came from immunoSEQ multiplex PCR; TCRdb's copy has only in-frame clones and leaves some out. The sample yields 300,000 to 350,000 clones, about a tenth seen once. Sequences were obtained from central memory CD4+ T cells from blood. The TCR originated in a man between 25 and 39 years old with type 1 diabetes. This chain uses TRBV4-1 with TRBJ2-1, with a possible D match to TRBD1 (5 bases). CDR3 coding DNA: TGCGCCAGCAGCCAAGTGGACATGGGCATCCTCTCCTACAATGAGCAGTTCTTC. Amino acid sequence: CASSQVDMGILSYNEQFF.